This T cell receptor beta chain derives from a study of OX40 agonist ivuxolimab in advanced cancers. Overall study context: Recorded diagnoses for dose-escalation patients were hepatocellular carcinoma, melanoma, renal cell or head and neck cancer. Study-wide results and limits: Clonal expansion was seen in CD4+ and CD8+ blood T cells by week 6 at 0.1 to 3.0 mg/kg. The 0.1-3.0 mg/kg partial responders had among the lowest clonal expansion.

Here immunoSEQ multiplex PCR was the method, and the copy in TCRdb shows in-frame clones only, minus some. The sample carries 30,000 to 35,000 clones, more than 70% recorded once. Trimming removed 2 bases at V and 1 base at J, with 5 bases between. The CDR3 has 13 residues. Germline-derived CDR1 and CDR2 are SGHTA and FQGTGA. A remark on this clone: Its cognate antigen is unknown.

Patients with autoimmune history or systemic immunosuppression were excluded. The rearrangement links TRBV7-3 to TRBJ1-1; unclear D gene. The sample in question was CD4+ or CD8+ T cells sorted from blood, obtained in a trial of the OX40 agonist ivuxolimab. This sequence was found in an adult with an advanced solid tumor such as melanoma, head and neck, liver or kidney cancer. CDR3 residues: CASSLFENTEAFF. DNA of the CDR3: TGTGCCAGCAGCTTATTTGAGAACACTGAAGCTTTCTTT.